The TCR beta chain under discussion was sequenced for a study of CXCR3-negative and CXCR3-positive naive CD8 T cells. The germline CDR1 and CDR2 sequences are SGHRS and YFSETQ. The CDR3 runs to 14 residues. The libraries of TRB cDNA were prepared using 5' RACE with UMI labels. For each CDR3 protein, TCRdb gives one entry from its re-call of the 5' RACE reads, without DNA. The sample table includes about 40,000 distinct CDR3 sequences. The clonotype was recovered from a human donor in good health. Some clones in this sample may be carry-over from other donors' samples. The chain couples TRBV5-1 to TRBJ1-2. The specimen sequenced was memory CD8+ T cells from blood. The CDR3 loop reads CASMLEGEAFGYTF.